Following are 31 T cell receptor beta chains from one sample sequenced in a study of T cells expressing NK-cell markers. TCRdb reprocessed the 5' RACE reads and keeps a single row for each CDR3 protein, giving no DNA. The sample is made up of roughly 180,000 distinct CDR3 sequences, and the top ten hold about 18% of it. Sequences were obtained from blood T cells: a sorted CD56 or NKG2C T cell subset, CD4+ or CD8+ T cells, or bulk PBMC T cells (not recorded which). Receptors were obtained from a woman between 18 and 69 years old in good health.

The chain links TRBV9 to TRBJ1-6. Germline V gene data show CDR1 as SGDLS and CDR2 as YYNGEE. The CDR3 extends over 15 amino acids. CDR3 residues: CASSVVGLGNSPLHF. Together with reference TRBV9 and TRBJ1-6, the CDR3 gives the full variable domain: DSGVTQTPKHLITATGQRVTLRCSPRSGDLSVYWYQQSLDQGLQFLIQYYNGEERAKGNILERFSAQQFPDLHSELNLSSLELGDSALYFCASSVVGLGNSPLHFGNGTRLTVT.

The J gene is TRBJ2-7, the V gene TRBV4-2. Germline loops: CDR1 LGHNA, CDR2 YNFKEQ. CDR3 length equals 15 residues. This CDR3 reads CASSQGQAETYEQYF.

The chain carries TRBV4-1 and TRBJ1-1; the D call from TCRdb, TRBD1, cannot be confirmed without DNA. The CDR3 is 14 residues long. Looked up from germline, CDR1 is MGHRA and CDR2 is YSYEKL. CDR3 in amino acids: CASSQDTQGRRAFF.

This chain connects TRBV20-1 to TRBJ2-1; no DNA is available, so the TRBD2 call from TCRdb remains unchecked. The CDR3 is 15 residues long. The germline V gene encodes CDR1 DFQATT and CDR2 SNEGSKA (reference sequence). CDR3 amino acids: CSARELAEKYNEQFF.

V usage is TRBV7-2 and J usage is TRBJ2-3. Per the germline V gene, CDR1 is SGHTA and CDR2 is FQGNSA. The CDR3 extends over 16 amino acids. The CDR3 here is CASRTSGTASTDTQYF.

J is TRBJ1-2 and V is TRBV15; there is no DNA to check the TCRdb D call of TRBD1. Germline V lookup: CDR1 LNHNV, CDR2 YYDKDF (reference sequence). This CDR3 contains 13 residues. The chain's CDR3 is CATSSRTGSGYTF.

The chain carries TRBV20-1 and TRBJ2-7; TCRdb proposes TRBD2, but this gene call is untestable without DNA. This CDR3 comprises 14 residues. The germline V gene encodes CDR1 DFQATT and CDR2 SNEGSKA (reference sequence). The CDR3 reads CSAVEPSGRHEQYF.

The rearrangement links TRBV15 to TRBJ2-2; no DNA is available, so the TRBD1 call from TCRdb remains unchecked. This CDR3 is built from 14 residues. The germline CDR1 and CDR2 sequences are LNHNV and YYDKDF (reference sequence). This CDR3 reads CATSIRQGTGELFF.

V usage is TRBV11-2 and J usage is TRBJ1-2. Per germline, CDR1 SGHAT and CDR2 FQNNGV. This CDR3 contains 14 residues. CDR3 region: CASTLKEKSYGYTF.

The CDR3 protein is CSARIASGSYNEQFF. The rearrangement links TRBV20-1 to TRBJ2-1. The CDR3 runs to 15 residues. CDR1 and CDR2 from the germline V gene are DFQATT and SNEGSKA (reference sequence).

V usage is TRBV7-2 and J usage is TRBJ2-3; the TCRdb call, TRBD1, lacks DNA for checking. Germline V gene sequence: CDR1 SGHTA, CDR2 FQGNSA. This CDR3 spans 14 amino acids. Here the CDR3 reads CASSWGVSTDTQYF.

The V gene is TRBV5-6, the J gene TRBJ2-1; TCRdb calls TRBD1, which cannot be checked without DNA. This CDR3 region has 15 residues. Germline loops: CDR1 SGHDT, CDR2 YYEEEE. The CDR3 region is CASSNRDLMAHEQFF.

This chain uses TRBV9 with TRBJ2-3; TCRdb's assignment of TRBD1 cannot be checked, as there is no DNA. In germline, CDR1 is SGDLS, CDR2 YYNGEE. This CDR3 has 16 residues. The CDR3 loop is CASSPEGAASTDTQYF.

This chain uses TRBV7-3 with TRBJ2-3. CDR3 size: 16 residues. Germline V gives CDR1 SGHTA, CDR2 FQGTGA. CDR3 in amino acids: CASSLGLAADTDTQYF.

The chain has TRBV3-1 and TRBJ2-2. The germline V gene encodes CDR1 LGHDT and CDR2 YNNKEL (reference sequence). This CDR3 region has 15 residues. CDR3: CASSQAPGLTGELFF.

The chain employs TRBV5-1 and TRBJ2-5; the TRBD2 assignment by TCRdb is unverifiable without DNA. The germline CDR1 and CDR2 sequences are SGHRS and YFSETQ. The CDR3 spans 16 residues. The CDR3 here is CASSSPDLAGAETQYF.

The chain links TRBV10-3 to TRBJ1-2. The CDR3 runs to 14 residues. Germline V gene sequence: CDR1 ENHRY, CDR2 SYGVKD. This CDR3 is CAISLAGADYGYTF.

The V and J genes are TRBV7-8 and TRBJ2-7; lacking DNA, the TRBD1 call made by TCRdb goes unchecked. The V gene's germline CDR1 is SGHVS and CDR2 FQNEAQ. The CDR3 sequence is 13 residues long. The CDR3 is CASSSDGIYEQYF.

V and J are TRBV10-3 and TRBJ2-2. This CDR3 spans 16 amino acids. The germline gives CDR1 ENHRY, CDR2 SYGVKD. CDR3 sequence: CAISPVSGLGTGELFF.

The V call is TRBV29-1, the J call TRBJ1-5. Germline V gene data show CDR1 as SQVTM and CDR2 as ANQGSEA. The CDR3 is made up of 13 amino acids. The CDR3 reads CSVMENSNQPQHF. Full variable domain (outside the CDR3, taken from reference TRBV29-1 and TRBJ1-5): SAVISQKPSRDICQRGTSLTIQCQVDSQVTMMFWYRQQPGQSLTLIATANQGSEATYESGFVIDKFPISRPNLTFSTLTVSNMSPEDSSIYLCSVMENSNQPQHFGDGTRLSIL.

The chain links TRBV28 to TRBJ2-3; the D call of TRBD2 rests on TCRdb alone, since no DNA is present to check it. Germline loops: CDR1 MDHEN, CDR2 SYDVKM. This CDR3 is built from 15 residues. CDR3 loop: CASSLPQVAGDTQYF. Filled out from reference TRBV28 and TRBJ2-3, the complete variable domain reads DVKVTQSSRYLVKRTGEKVFLECVQDMDHENMFWYRQDPGLGLRLIYFSYDVKMKEKGDIPEGYSVSREKKERFSLILESASTNQTSMYLCASSLPQVAGDTQYFGPGTRLTVL.

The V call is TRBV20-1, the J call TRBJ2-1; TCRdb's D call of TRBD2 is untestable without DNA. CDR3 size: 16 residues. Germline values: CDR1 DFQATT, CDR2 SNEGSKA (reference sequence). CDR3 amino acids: CSARSGLAEGYNEQFF.

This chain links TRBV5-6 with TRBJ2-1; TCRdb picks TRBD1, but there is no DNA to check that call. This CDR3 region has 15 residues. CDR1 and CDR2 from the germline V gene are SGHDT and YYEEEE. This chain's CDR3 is CASSSRGRSYNEQFF. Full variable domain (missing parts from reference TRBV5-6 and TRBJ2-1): DAGVTQSPTHLIKTRGQQVTLRCSPKSGHDTVSWYQQALGQGPQFIFQYYEEEERQRGNFPDRFSGHQFPNYSSELNVNALLLGDSALYLCASSSRGRSYNEQFFGPGTRLTVL.

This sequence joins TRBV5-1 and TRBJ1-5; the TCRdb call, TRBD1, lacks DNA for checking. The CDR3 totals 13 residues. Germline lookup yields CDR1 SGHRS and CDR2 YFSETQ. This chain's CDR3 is CASSSGVDQPQHF.

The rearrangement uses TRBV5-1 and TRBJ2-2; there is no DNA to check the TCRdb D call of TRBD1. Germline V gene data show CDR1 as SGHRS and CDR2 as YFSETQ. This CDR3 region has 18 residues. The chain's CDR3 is CASSPTRVRSQNTGELFF.

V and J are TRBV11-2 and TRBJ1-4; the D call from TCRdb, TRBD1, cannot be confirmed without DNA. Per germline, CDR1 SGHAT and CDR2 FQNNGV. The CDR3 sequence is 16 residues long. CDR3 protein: CASSLDLGTASRKLFF.

The CDR3 sequence: CASSPRSGLMNTEAFF. This rearrangement joins TRBV18 to TRBJ1-1. The CDR3 is 16 residues long. From germline, CDR1 is KGHSH and CDR2 LQKENI.

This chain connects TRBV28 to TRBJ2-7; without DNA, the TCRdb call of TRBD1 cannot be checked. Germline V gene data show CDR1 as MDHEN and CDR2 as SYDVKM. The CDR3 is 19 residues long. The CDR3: CASSFKSRDRGSNRDEQYF.

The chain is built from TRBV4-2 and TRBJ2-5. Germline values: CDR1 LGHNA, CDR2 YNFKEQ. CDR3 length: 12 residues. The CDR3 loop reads CASSQDRGTQYF.

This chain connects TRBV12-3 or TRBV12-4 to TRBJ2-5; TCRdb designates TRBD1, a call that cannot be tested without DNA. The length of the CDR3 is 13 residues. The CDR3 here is CASSRARSRAQYF.

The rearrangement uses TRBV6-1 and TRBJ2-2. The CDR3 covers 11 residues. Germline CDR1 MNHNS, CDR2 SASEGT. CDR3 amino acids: CASRNTGELFF.